This T cell receptor (beta chain) was retrieved from a study of Tregs in tolerant kidney transplant recipients. On this clone: Its cognate antigen is unknown.

Study conclusions and caveats: Nucleotide sequences could not be compared across some patients' samples due to primer changes. Antigen-driven expansion was suggested because donor-specific Tregs expanded more than all Tregs in tolerant patients.

The V and J ends lost 1 base and 6 bases, in that order; junction bases with no gene match: 12. The CDR3 is 17 residues long. In germline, CDR1 is SGHDT, CDR2 YYEEEE. Profiled with immunoSEQ multiplex PCR; TCRdb holds only in-frame clones, not every one. The sample records approximately 47,000 clones, 89% being singletons. The nonmyeloablative bone marrow transplants came from related graft donors, with transient mixed chimerism. Thawed PBMCs were FACS-sorted into unstimulated CD4+CD25+CD127- regulatory T cells, CD4+CD25- non-regulatory cells, CD4 and CD8 cells. This sequence joins TRBV5-6 and TRBJ1-4, with TRBD1 matching over 7 bases. This sequence was found in a human patient who received a combined kidney and bone marrow transplant. Part of the T cell pool may stem from the graft donor. The material was CD8+ T cells from blood (PBMCs), obtained 12 months after the transplant. The CDR3 DNA follows: TGTGCCAGCAGCTTGAATCCCGGACAGGCCTCCGATGAAAAACTGTTTTTT. Translation gives CASSLNPGQASDEKLFF.